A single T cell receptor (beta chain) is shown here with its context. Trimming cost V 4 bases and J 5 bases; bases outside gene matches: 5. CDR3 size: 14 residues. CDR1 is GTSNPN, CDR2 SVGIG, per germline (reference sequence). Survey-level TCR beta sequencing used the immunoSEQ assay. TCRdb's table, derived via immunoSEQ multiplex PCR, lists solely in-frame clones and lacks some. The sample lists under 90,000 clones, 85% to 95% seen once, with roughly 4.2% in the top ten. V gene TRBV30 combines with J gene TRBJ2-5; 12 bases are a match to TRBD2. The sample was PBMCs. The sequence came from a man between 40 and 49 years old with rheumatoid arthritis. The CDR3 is CAWTSGRGGETQYF. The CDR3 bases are TGTGCCTGGACTAGCGGGAGGGGAGGGGAGACCCAGTACTTC. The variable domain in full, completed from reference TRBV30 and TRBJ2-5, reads SQTIHQWPATLVQPVGSPLSLECTVEGTSNPNLYWYRQAAGRGLQLLFYSVGIGQISSEVPQNLSASRPQDRQFILSSKKLLLSDSGFYLCAWTSGRGGETQYFGPGTRLLVL.